This T cell receptor (beta chain) originates from a study of radiation and T cells in renal cell carcinoma. General study points: Compared with controls, irradiated tumors showed greater TCR clonality. Compared with controls, irradiated tumors had more, larger dominant CDR3 motifs. Tumor samples were small regions of around 0.92 g.

Treatment noted: treatment-naive control, cytoreductive nephrectomy. Control tumors came from treatment-naive patients without prior radiation. Concerning this clone: Its target is unknown.

Trimming left V 0 bases short and J 8 bases short, with 2 bases between. CDR1 is MNHNY, CDR2 SVGAGI, per germline (reference sequence). This CDR3 is 11 amino acids long. Measured with immunoSEQ multiplex PCR; TCRdb has only the in-frame clones, and not every one. The sample records fewer than 20,000 clones, about three fifths being singletons. Sequenced material: tumor tissue, taken from a patient whose treatment was nephrectomy without radiotherapy. This clonotype was sampled from a man between 45 and 60 years old with renal cell carcinoma. J is TRBJ2-1 and V is TRBV6-6, with D hard to call. CDR3 sequence reads: CASSYSDEQFF. Here the CDR3 DNA reads TGTGCCAGCAGTTACTCGGATGAGCAGTTCTTC.